The TCR beta chain under discussion was sequenced for a study of beta chain features in type 1 diabetes. Overall study: Patient and healthy donor groups were alike in age, gender and cell yields. General study results and limits: Among patients with Type 1 diabetes, TCRB CDR3s were moderately but significantly shorter in every one of the four CD4+ subsets. Patients showed naive, central memory and Treg TCRB repertoires that appeared more similar than those of healthy donors. Sequencing from cDNA could over-represent high-TCR-expressing cells.

In all sorted populations, purity surpassed 95%. Note on this clone: Its target is unknown.

Investigators reverse transcribed all isolated RNA, so they sequenced expressed TCRB transcripts. Clones were read by immunoSEQ multiplex PCR, and TCRdb kept only the in-frame ones, dropping some. Of under 300,000 clones in the sample, approximately 25% are singletons; the top ten hold about 0.011%. The sequenced material came from naive CD4+ T cells from blood. This TCR was sampled from a woman between 25 and 40 years old with type 1 diabetes.

The CDR3 loop is CASSSPRDYPTDTQYF. The CDR3 region has the DNA TGTGCCAGTAGTAGTCCCCGGGACTACCCCACAGATACGCAGTATTTT. The rearrangement uses TRBV19 and TRBJ2-3; 7 bases line up with TRBD2. The trim removed 4 bases at V and 2 bases at J, leaving 9 bases unmatched. This CDR3 has 16 amino acids. The germline V gene has CDR1 LNHDA and CDR2 SQIVND (reference sequence).